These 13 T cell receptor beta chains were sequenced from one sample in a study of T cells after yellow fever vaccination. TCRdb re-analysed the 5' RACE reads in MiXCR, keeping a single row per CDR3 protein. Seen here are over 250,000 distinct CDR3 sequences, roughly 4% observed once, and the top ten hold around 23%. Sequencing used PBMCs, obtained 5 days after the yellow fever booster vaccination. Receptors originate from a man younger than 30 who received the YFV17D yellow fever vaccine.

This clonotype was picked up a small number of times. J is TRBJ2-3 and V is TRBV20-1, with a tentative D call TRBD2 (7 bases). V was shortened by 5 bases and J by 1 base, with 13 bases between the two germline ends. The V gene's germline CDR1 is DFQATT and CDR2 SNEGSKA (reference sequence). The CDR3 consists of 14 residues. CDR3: CSARLGGRTDTQYF. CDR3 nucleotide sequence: TGCAGTGCTCGACTCGGGGGGCGCACAGATACGCAGTATTTT.

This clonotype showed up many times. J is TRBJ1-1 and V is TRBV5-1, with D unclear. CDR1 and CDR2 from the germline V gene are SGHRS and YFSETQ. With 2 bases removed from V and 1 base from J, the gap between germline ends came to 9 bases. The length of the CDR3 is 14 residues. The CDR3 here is CASSLHRGNTEAFF. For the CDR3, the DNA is TGCGCCAGCAGCTTACATCGGGGGAACACTGAAGCTTTCTTT.

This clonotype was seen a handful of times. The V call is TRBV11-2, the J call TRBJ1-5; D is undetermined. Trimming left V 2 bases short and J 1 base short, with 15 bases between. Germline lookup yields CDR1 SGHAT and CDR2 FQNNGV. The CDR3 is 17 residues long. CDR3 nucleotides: TGTGCCAGCAGCTTAACGGTCAGTTATGGAAGCAATCAGCCCCAGCATTTT. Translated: CASSLTVSYGSNQPQHF.

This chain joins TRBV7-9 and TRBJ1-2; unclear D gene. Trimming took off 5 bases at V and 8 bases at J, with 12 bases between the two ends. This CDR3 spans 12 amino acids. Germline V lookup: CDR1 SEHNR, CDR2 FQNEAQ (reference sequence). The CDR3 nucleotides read TGTGCCAGCAGCCCCTTAGGCCGCGGCTACACCTTC. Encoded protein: CASSPLGRGYTF. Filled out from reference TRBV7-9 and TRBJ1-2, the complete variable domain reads DTGVSQNPRHKITKRGQNVTFRCDPISEHNRLYWYRQTLGQGPEFLTYFQNEAQLEKSRLLSDRFSAERPKGSFSTLEIQRTEQGDSAMYLCASSPLGRGYTFGSGTRLTVV.

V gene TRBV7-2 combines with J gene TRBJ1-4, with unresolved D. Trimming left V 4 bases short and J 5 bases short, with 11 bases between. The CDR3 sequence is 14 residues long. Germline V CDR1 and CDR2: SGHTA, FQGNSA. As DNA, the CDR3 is TGTGCCAGCAGCTCCGGTCCCCTCAATGAAAAACTGTTTTTT. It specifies CASSSGPLNEKLFF.

Written as DNA, the CDR3 is TGTGCCAGCTCACCTCCAAGTTTCCAAGAGACCCAGTACTTC. Protein sequence: CASSPPSFQETQYF. This sequence joins TRBV18 and TRBJ2-5, with D unresolved. The V end was cut by 3 bases, the J end by 1 base, with 9 bases between. This CDR3 is built from 14 residues. From germline, CDR1 is KGHSH and CDR2 LQKENI.

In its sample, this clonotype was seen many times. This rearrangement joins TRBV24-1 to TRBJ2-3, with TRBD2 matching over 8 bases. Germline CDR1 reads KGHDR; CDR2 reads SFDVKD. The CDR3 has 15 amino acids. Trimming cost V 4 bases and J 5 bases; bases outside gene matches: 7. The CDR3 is CATSDPGGVGDTQYF. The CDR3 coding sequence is TGTGCCACCAGTGACCCCGGGGGGGTAGGAGATACGCAGTATTTT.

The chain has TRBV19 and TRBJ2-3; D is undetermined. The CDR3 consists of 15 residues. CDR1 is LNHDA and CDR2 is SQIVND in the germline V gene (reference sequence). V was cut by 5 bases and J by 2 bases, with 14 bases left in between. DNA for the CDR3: TGTGCCAGTAGTTATTGGTCAGACCACACAGATACGCAGTATTTT. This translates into CASSYWSDHTDTQYF.

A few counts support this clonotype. The CDR3 nucleotides are TGTGCCAGCAGTTACGACGTTAACACTGAAGCTTTCTTT. Translated, it gives CASSYDVNTEAFF. The gene calls are TRBV6-6 and TRBJ1-1; no clear D. The CDR3 consists of 13 residues. Deletions cut 2 bases from V and 2 bases from J, with 6 bases between. Germline V gives CDR1 MNHNY, CDR2 SVGAGI (reference sequence).

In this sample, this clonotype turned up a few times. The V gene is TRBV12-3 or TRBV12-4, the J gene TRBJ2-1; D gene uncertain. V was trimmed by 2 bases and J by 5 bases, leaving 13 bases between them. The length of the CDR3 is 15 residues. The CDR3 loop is CASSLQPAGDNEQFF. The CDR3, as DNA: TGTGCCAGCAGTTTACAGCCAGCTGGAGACAATGAGCAGTTCTTC.

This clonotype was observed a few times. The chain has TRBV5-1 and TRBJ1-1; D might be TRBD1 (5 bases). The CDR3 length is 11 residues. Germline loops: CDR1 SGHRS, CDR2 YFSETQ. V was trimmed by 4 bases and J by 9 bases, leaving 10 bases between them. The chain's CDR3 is CASSDGTQAFF. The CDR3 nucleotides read TGCGCCAGCAGCGACGGGACGCAAGCTTTCTTT.

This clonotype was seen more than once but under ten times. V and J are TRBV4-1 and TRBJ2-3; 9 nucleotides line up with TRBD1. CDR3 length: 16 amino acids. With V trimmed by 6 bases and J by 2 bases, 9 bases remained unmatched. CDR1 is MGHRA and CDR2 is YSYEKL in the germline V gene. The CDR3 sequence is CASRQQGAGDTDTQYF. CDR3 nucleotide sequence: TGCGCCAGCAGACAACAGGGGGCGGGCGACACAGATACGCAGTATTTT.

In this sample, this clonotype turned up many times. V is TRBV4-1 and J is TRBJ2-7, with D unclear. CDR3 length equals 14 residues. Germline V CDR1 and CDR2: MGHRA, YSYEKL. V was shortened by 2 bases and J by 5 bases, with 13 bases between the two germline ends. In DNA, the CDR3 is TGCGCCAGCAGCCAACTTTATAGGGCACACGAGCAGTACTTC. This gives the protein CASSQLYRAHEQYF.